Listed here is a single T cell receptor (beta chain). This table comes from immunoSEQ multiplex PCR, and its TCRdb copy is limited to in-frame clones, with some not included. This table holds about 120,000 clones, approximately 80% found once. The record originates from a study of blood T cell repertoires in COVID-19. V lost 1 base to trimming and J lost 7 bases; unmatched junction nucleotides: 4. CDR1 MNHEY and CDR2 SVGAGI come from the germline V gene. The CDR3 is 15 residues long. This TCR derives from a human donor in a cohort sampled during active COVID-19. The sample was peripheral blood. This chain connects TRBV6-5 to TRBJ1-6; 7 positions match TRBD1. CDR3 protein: CASSYLGTANSPLHF. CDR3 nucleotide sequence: TGTGCCAGCAGTTACTTGGGGACAGCGAATTCACCCCTCCACTTT.